The 8 T cell receptor beta chains presented below share a single source sample, sequenced in a study of early T cells in non-severe SARS-CoV-2 infection. A single record per CDR3 protein comes from TCRdb applying MiXCR to the 5' RACE reads. The table lists about 26,000 distinct CDR3 sequences, roughly 5.4% of them singletons. Material for sequencing was whole blood. The receptor source for this set is an adult who was a healthcare worker with PCR-confirmed SARS-CoV-2 infection or an uninfected control (not recorded which).

The table lists this clonotype with many counts. The chain links TRBV7-2 to TRBJ2-7; TRBD2 aligns across 11 bases. Germline lookup yields CDR1 SGHTA and CDR2 FQGNSA. Unmatched junction bases numbered 11, after V lost 6 bases and J lost 7 bases. The CDR3 covers 15 residues. CDR3 residues: CASSIIAGGPIEQYF. CDR3 nucleotides: TGTGCCAGCAGTATCATAGCGGGAGGGCCAATTGAGCAGTACTTC.

This clonotype occurred a few times. This chain joins TRBV5-5 and TRBJ2-3, with 11 bases that match TRBD2. Losses at the gene ends were 2 bases for V and 0 bases for J; bases not matched to a gene: 5. The CDR3 covers 17 residues. Germline V CDR1 and CDR2: SGHKS, YYEKEE (reference sequence). The CDR3 is CASSLYWTSGSTDTQYF. Written as DNA, the CDR3 is TGTGCCAGCAGCTTATATTGGACTAGCGGGAGCACAGATACGCAGTATTTT.

This clonotype was counted at least ten times. The rearrangement joins TRBV3-1 to TRBJ2-5; tentatively, D is TRBD2 (5 bases). This CDR3 is 14 amino acids long. The germline V and J ends were trimmed by 4 bases and 5 bases, with 14 bases remaining between them. The V gene's germline CDR1 is LGHDT and CDR2 YNNKEL (reference sequence). The CDR3 reads CASSPPASPETQYF. The CDR3 DNA sequence: TGTGCCAGCAGCCCTCCCGCTAGCCCGGAGACCCAGTACTTC.

This clonotype showed up many times. V gene TRBV5-6 combines with J gene TRBJ1-1, with D tentatively TRBD1 (6 bases). V lost 2 bases to trimming and J lost 8 bases, with 13 bases between them. Germline assignment: CDR1 SGHDT and CDR2 YYEEEE. This CDR3 is 13 amino acids long. The CDR3 spells CASSLLRGPEAFF. CDR3 bases: TGTGCCAGCAGCTTACTCCGGGGGCCGGAAGCTTTCTTT.

This clonotype was seen repeatedly, ten times or more. The gene calls are TRBV2 and TRBJ1-5; 8 bases match TRBD1. Germline lookup yields CDR1 SNHLY and CDR2 FYNNEI. The junction had 8 bases not matched to a gene; V was cut back by 6 bases and J by 4 bases. The CDR3 is 15 residues long. The CDR3 loop is CASRGTGGGNQPQHF. CDR3 DNA sequence: TGTGCCAGCAGAGGCACAGGGGGAGGGAATCAGCCCCAGCATTTT.

This clonotype was seen at least ten times. The rearrangement joins TRBV7-9 to TRBJ2-3, with D perhaps matching TRBD2 (6 bases). CDR1 is SEHNR, CDR2 FQNEAQ, per germline (reference sequence). The CDR3 spans 18 residues. V was shortened by 5 bases and J by 1 base, with 22 bases between the two germline ends. The DNA for the CDR3 is TGTGCCAGCAGCGCCGCTGGAGCGCGGGATGTGCGCACAGATACGCAGTATTTT. Encoded protein: CASSAAGARDVRTDTQYF.

This clonotype has only a few counts. The chain is built from TRBV19 and TRBJ2-5, with TRBD2 as a possible D gene (6 bases). This CDR3 is 12 amino acids long. Germline CDR1 and CDR2: LNHDA and SQIVND (reference sequence). Trimming took off 3 bases at V and 5 bases at J, with 7 bases between the two ends. CDR3 residues: CASSIGGETQYF. In DNA form, the CDR3 reads TGTGCCAGTAGTATTGGAGGGGAGACCCAGTACTTC.

This clonotype was observed a few times. The rearrangement links TRBV4-2 to TRBJ1-5; D may be TRBD1 (6 bases). This CDR3 region has 16 residues. Looked up from germline, CDR1 is LGHNA and CDR2 is YNFKEQ. V was pared by 0 bases and J by 7 bases, with 16 bases between. The CDR3 nucleotides read TGTGCCAGCAGCCAAGATGTTCGGGGGGGCGGGCAGCCCCAGCATTTT. It translates to CASSQDVRGGGQPQHF.